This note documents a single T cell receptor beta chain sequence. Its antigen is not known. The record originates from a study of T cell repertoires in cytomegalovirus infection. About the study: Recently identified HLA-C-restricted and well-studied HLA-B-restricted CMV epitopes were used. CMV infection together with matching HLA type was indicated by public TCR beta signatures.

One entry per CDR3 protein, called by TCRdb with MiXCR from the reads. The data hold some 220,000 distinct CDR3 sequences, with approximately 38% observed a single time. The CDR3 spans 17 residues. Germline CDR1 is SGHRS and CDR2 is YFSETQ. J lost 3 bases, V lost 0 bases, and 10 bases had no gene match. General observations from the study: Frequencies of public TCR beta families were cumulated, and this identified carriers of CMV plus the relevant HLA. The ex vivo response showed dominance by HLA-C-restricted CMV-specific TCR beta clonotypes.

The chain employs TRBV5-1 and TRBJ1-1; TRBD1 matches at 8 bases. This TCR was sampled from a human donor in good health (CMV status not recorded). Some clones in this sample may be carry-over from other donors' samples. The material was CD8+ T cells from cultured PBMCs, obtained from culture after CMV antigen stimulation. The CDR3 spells CASSLEVGQGADTEAFF. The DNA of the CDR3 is TGCGCCAGCAGCTTGGAAGTCGGTCAGGGGGCGGACACTGAAGCTTTCTTT. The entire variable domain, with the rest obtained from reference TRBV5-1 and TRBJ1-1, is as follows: KAGVTQTPRYLIKTRGQQVTLSCSPISGHRSVSWYQQTPGQGLQFLFEYFSETQRNKGNFPGRFSGRQFSNSRSEMNVSTLELGDSALYLCASSLEVGQGADTEAFFGQGTRLTVV.